These T cell receptor beta chains were read from a single sample in a study of T cells in Graves' hyperthyroidism and ophthalmopathy. TCRdb ran MiXCR on the multiplex PCR reads and lists one entry per CDR3 protein. The sample contains about 160,000 distinct CDR3 sequences, around 8.9% of which appear only once. Material: blood. The receptors derive from a woman aged 18 to 35 with Graves' hyperthyroidism that later progressed to Graves' ophthalmopathy. CDR3s include the opening cysteine and the closing phenylalanine or tryptophan. A D gene is named only where the DNA matches it firmly. Clone size is stated in some rows and not others, as once, few, many or a class when expanded.

abundance: -; j_gene: TRBJ2-5; d_gene: -; v_gene: TRBV6-1; CDR3nt: TGTGCCACCAGGGGGAGGGTTGGGTGGGAGACCCAGTACTTC; CDR3aa: CATRGRVGWETQYF
abundance: few; j_gene: TRBJ2-1; d_gene: TRBD1; v_gene: TRBV20-1; CDR3nt: TGCAGTGCCAAGACGGGACAGGGAATCAATGAGCAGTTCTTC; CDR3aa: CSAKTGQGINEQFF
abundance: few; j_gene: TRBJ1-2; d_gene: TRBD1; v_gene: TRBV5-5; CDR3nt: TGTGCCAGCAGCTGGACGACAGGGGGAGGAGGCTACACCTTC; CDR3aa: CASSWTTGGGGYTF
abundance: many; j_gene: TRBJ2-2; d_gene: -; v_gene: TRBV24-1; CDR3nt: TGTGCCACCAGTGATATCAGGGGGGTCACCGGGGAGCTGTTTTTT; CDR3aa: CATSDIRGVTGELFF
abundance: many; j_gene: TRBJ2-1; d_gene: -; v_gene: TRBV12-3/TRBV12-4; CDR3nt: TGTGCCAGCAGTTTACTGGGTGAGCAGTTCTTC; CDR3aa: CASSLLGEQFF
abundance: few; j_gene: TRBJ2-7; d_gene: -; v_gene: TRBV4-2; CDR3nt: TGTGCCAGCAGCCAAGAGATTTTGTCCTACGAGCAGTACTTC; CDR3aa: CASSQEILSYEQYF
abundance: many; j_gene: TRBJ1-1; d_gene: -; v_gene: TRBV15; CDR3nt: TGTGCCACCAGCACCCAGGACACTGAAGCTTTCTTT; CDR3aa: CATSTQDTEAFF
abundance: -; j_gene: TRBJ2-3; d_gene: -; v_gene: TRBV4-2; CDR3nt: TGTGCCAGCAGCCAAGAGTCCCGGAGCTACACAGATACGCAGTATTTT; CDR3aa: CASSQESRSYTDTQYF
abundance: -; j_gene: TRBJ2-7; d_gene: -; v_gene: TRBV7-8; CDR3nt: TGTGCCAGCAGCTTGTATGGGGACTACGAGCAGTACTTC; CDR3aa: CASSLYGDYEQYF
abundance: many; j_gene: TRBJ1-1; d_gene: -; v_gene: TRBV3-1; CDR3nt: TGTGCCAGCAGCCAAGATAGGAGGGCCACTGAAGCTTTCTTT; CDR3aa: CASSQDRRATEAFF
abundance: many; j_gene: TRBJ1-5; d_gene: -; v_gene: TRBV5-1; CDR3nt: TGCGCCAGCAGCTTAACAGGGAATAGCAATCAGCCCCAGCATTTT; CDR3aa: CASSLTGNSNQPQHF
abundance: many; j_gene: TRBJ2-1; d_gene: TRBD1; v_gene: TRBV27; CDR3nt: TGTGCCAGCACGCCAGGGGGCAACAATGAGCAGTTCTTC; CDR3aa: CASTPGGNNEQFF